This TCR beta chain was sequenced for a study of blood T cell repertoires in COVID-19. The method was immunoSEQ multiplex PCR; TCRdb's version includes in-frame clones alone and lacks a portion of them. The table includes around 28,000 clones, 70% to 90% detected once. This TCR was recovered from a woman older than 75 with COVID-19, enrolled during active disease. The sample was peripheral blood.

The CDR3 loop is CASSLVGGNTQYF. The CDR3 DNA reads TGTGCCAGCAGCTTAGTGGGGGGGAATACGCAGTATTTT. The chain links TRBV5-4 to TRBJ2-3; 7 bases are shared with TRBD2. The CDR3 is 13 amino acids. Germline V gene sequence: CDR1 SGHNT, CDR2 YYREEE (reference sequence). V gave up 2 bases and J gave up 7 bases; unmatched junction bases: 4.